This T cell receptor (beta chain) was captured in a study of blood T cell repertoires in COVID-19. Study summary: Whether acute or convalescent, the COVID-19 samples came from the United States, Italy and Spain. PBMCs, B-cell-depleted T cells, or T cells were the source of the cDNA or gDNA that made up the material.

Authors' methods: By means of reference gene primer amplification, nucleated cell counts were estimated. The protocol was immunoSEQ multiplex PCR, while the TCRdb copy is restricted to in-frame clones and leaves out a portion. That table is the source of V, J and clone size, and D and trimming were worked out from the DNA. The data contain around 190,000 clones, about three quarters of them singletons. Looked up from germline, CDR1 is MNHEY and CDR2 is SVGEGT. The ends lost 6 bases at V and 13 bases at J; junction bases unmatched: 12. CDR3 length: 15 residues. The sequence derives from a woman aged 45-60 years with active or convalescent COVID-19. Sequenced sample: peripheral blood. V usage is TRBV6-2 or TRBV6-3 and J usage is TRBJ2-1; TRBD2 aligns across 13 bases. CDR3 bases: TGTGCCAGCAGCCCCCGGACTAGCGGGGGCTTCAACCAGTTCTTC. Translating it yields CASSPRTSGGFNQFF.